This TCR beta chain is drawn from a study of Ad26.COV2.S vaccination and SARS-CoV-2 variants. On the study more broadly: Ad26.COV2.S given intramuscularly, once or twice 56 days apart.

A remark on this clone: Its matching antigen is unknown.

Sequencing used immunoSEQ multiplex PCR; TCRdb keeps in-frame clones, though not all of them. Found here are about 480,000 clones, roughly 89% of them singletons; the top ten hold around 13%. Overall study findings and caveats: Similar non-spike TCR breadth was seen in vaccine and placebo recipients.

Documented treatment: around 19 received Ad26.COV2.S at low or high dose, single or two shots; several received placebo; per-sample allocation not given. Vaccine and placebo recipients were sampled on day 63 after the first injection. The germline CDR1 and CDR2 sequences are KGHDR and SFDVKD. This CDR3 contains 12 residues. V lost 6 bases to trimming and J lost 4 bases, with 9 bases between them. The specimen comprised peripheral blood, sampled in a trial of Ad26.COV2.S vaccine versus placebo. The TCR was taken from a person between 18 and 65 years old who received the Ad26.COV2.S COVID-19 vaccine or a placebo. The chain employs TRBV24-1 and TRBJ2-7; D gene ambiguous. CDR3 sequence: CATSSGIYEQYF. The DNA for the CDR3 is TGTGCCACCAGTTCGGGCATTTACGAGCAGTACTTC.